The entry below gives a single T cell receptor beta chain sequence along with its context. The authors reverse transcribed 0.5 to 1 ug RNA with random hexamers. The amplification used immunoSEQ multiplex PCR on TCR beta CDR3; it spanned 54 Vbeta and 13 Jbeta. TCRdb ran MiXCR on the immunoSEQ multiplex PCR reads and lists one entry per CDR3 protein. This sample has about 200,000 distinct CDR3 sequences, with 91% found just once. This sample is part of a study of CD8 T cells in Susac syndrome. Study at large: At the time of blood draw, patients with Susac syndrome were therapy-naive, receiving corticosteroids, or receiving intravenous immunoglobulin alone.

The CDR3 loop spans 14 amino acids. V shed 4 bases and J shed 8 bases, with 17 bases lying between them. Germline CDR1 reads LGHDT; CDR2 reads YNNKEL (reference sequence). This chain uses TRBV3-1 with TRBJ1-1; D gene unclear. The sequenced sample was CD4+ T cells from PBMCs. This receptor was obtained from a human donor with Susac syndrome. The CDR3 reads CASSPRTLIEEAFF. CDR3 nucleotide sequence: TGTGCCAGCAGCCCTAGGACCCTTATCGAGGAAGCTTTCTTT.